The 25 T cell receptor beta chains below all came from one sample that was sequenced in a study of radiotherapy plus CTLA-4 blockade in lung cancer. Assay: immunoSEQ multiplex PCR; the TCRdb copy retains only in-frame clones and omits some. The top ten clones hold less than 2.5% of a sample with roughly 110,000 clones, about 84% of them seen once. The sequenced sample was peripheral blood, obtained from a patient treated with radiotherapy plus ipilimumab. All receptors come from a human donor with non-small cell lung cancer that progressed on radiotherapy plus ipilimumab. Some clones in this sample may be carry-over from other donors' samples.

The chain recombines TRBV5-8 with TRBJ1-2; the D gene is possibly TRBD1 (6 bases). Germline V gene lookup returns CDR1 SGHTS and CDR2 YDEGEE. This CDR3 spans 19 amino acids. Deletions cut 3 bases from V and 0 bases from J, with 24 bases between. Written as DNA, the CDR3 is TGTGCCAGCAGCTCCCGGTGGGGGACACCTCCAGAAGCTAACTATGGCTACACCTTC. Amino acid sequence: CASSSRWGTPPEANYGYTF.

Here the CDR3 DNA reads TGTGCCAGCAGCTTGGTGGCAGGAAAATACAATGAGCAGTTCTTC. Its protein is CASSLVAGKYNEQFF. V usage is TRBV5-6 and J usage is TRBJ2-1; no firm D call. Trimming stripped 0 bases from V and 4 bases from J, with 11 bases between. Looked up from germline, CDR1 is SGHDT and CDR2 is YYEEEE. CDR3 size: 15 residues.

V is TRBV2 and J is TRBJ2-2; D unresolved. V was shortened by 7 bases and J by 2 bases, with 17 bases between the two germline ends. The CDR3 contains 16 residues. Germline V gene data show CDR1 as SNHLY and CDR2 as FYNNEI. Written as DNA, the CDR3 is TGTGCCAGCACCCAAAGAGATCCCAGAAACACCGGGGAGCTGTTTTTT. Protein sequence: CASTQRDPRNTGELFF.

V is TRBV5-1 and J is TRBJ1-4; D gene ambiguous. The CDR3 has 16 amino acids. Trimming left V 0 bases short and J 5 bases short, with 14 bases between. Germline V lookup: CDR1 SGHRS, CDR2 YFSETQ. The CDR3 region is CASSLGFLGFNEKLFF. The CDR3 bases are TGCGCCAGCAGCTTGGGATTCCTTGGCTTCAATGAAAAACTGTTTTTT.

The chain couples TRBV20-1 to TRBJ1-4; no definite D call. Trimming cost V 6 bases and J 8 bases, with 10 bases left between them. This CDR3 spans 11 amino acids. Germline CDR1 and CDR2: DFQATT and SNEGSKA (reference sequence). The CDR3 region has the DNA TGCAGTGCCACCTCCGGGGAAAAACTGTTTTTT. This sequence encodes CSATSGEKLFF.

CDR3: CAISEQTEFYGYTF. The CDR3 nucleotides read TGTGCCATCAGTGAGCAGACAGAATTCTATGGCTACACCTTC. The chain is built from TRBV10-3 and TRBJ1-2; possibly TRBD1 for D (5 bases). V lost 2 bases and J lost 4, with 11 bases in between. CDR1 is ENHRY, CDR2 SYGVKD, per germline. The CDR3 is 14 amino acids.

This clone was seen only a few times. The rearrangement links TRBV7-3 to TRBJ1-1; the D is unclear. CDR3 length: 13 residues. Germline CDR1 reads SGHTA; CDR2 reads FQGTGA. V was clipped by 3 bases and J by 10 bases, with 15 bases between them. The CDR3 is CASSLAPDRLAFF. The CDR3 nucleotides are TGTGCCAGCAGCTTGGCCCCCGACCGGCTAGCTTTCTTT.

The gene calls are TRBV28 and TRBJ2-2; D uncertain. Trimming pared 3 bases from V and 7 bases from J, leaving 18 bases between. Germline V gene data show CDR1 as MDHEN and CDR2 as SYDVKM. The CDR3 consists of 16 residues. CDR3 nucleotides: TGTGCCAGCAGTTTCCATAAAACCCACCTTCGCGGGGAGCTGTTTTTT. This sequence encodes CASSFHKTHLRGELFF.

This clone occurred once. This chain joins TRBV7-9 and TRBJ1-3; D gene uncertain. CDR1 is SEHNR and CDR2 is FQNEAQ in the germline V gene (reference sequence). The V and J ends lost 5 bases and 2 bases respectively, with 13 bases between them. The CDR3 extends over 15 amino acids. This CDR3 reads CASSLGRVPGNTIYF. The CDR3 region has the DNA TGTGCCAGCAGCCTTGGAAGGGTCCCTGGAAACACCATATATTTT.

The chain recombines TRBV7-2 with TRBJ1-1; D may be TRBD1 (5 bases). The germline V gene has CDR1 SGHTA and CDR2 FQGNSA. This CDR3 contains 14 residues. V was shortened by 3 bases and J by 3 bases, with 11 bases between the two germline ends. The DNA for the CDR3 is TGTGCCAGCAGCTTGTCCAGGGATTACACTGAAGCTTTCTTT. Its translation: CASSLSRDYTEAFF.

The V gene is TRBV6-1, the J gene TRBJ2-1; 14 nucleotides agree with TRBD2. The CDR3 sequence is 17 residues long. The trim removed 4 bases at V and 5 bases at J, leaving 7 bases unmatched. CDR1 and CDR2 from the germline V gene are MNHNS and SASEGT. The CDR3: CASSGRLAGGSNNEQFF. The CDR3, as DNA: TGTGCCAGCAGTGGTCGACTAGCGGGGGGGTCCAACAATGAGCAGTTCTTC.

The chain couples TRBV2 to TRBJ1-3, with D perhaps TRBD1 (6 bases). Trimming took 6 bases from V and 4 from J, leaving 10 bases between them. The germline V gene has CDR1 SNHLY and CDR2 FYNNEI. The CDR3 spans 13 residues. This CDR3 is CASRRQVGNTIYF. CDR3 in DNA: TGTGCCAGCAGACGACAGGTCGGAAACACCATATATTTT.

The genes are TRBV5-1 and TRBJ1-6; D is unclear. The V gene's germline CDR1 is SGHRS and CDR2 YFSETQ. The CDR3 has 12 residues. V was shortened by 4 bases and J by 13 bases, with 12 bases between the two germline ends. This CDR3 is CASSPPSYPLHF. In nucleotides, the CDR3 is TGCGCCAGCAGCCCACCCTCCTATCCCCTCCACTTT.

The chain uses TRBV12-5 and TRBJ1-1; D unclear. Trimming removed 2 bases at V and 2 bases at J, with 6 bases between. The CDR3 is made up of 13 amino acids. The germline CDR1 and CDR2 sequences are LGHNT and FRNRAP. The CDR3, as DNA: TGTGCTAGTGGTTTGTACTACAACACTGAAGCTTTCTTT. As protein: CASGLYYNTEAFF.

The V call is TRBV10-3, the J call TRBJ1-1; D is undetermined. Per germline, CDR1 ENHRY and CDR2 SYGVKD. V lost 4 bases, J lost 3 bases, and 15 bases lay in between. This CDR3 region has 15 residues. The CDR3 DNA reads as TGTGCCATCAGTGCCCAGTTAGTAGCGCACACTGAAGCTTTCTTT. Translation gives CAISAQLVAHTEAFF.

This chain joins TRBV11-3 and TRBJ1-1; possible D gene TRBD1, 5 bases. Trimming took off 1 base at V and 2 bases at J, with 14 bases between the two ends. Germline V CDR1 and CDR2: SGHNT, YENEEA. This CDR3 contains 16 residues. The chain's CDR3 is CASSLGQGELNTEAFF. The CDR3 region has the DNA TGTGCCAGCAGCTTAGGTCAGGGTGAGTTAAACACTGAAGCTTTCTTT. Full variable domain (missing parts from reference TRBV11-3 and TRBJ1-1): EAGVVQSPRYKIIEKKQPVAFWCNPISGHNTLYWYLQNLGQGPELLIRYENEEAVDDSQLPKDRFSAERLKGVDSTLKIQPAELGDSAVYLCASSLGQGELNTEAFFGQGTRLTVV.

The CDR3 sequence is CSVVKQGVQETQYF. CDR3 nucleotides: TGCAGCGTTGTCAAACAGGGGGTTCAGGAGACCCAGTACTTC. The V gene is TRBV29-1, the J gene TRBJ2-5, with TRBD1 matching 8 bases. The CDR3 has 14 residues. With 4 bases clipped from V and 5 bases from J, the junction kept 9 bases outside the gene matches. Germline V gives CDR1 SQVTM, CDR2 ANQGSEA.

The chain couples TRBV6-5 to TRBJ2-7; 8 bases are shared with TRBD1. Germline-derived CDR1 and CDR2 are MNHEY and SVGAGI. V was clipped by 10 bases and J by 3 bases; unmatched bases: 11. The CDR3 sequence is 14 residues long. CDR3 region: CATRTGPNFYEQYF. For the CDR3, the DNA is TGTGCCACCCGGACAGGGCCGAATTTCTACGAGCAGTACTTC.

The DNA of the CDR3 is TGCGCCAGCAGCCAAGACGGCCCCTACCCATTCTATGGCTACACCTTC. This encodes CASSQDGPYPFYGYTF. The chain links TRBV4-1 to TRBJ1-2; the D is unclear. Germline CDR1 and CDR2: MGHRA and YSYEKL. Trimming stripped 0 bases from V and 4 bases from J, with 15 bases between. This CDR3 is 16 amino acids long.

The rearrangement joins TRBV4-3 to TRBJ1-1; perhaps TRBD1 as D (6 bases). Germline CDR1 is LGHNA and CDR2 is YSLEER. The ends were cut back, 0 bases at V and 4 bases at J, with 9 bases in the middle. CDR3 length equals 14 residues. The CDR3 DNA sequence: TGCGCCAGCAGCCAAGAATGGGGGCCCACTGAAGCTTTCTTT. It specifies CASSQEWGPTEAFF.

With regard to this clone: The junction does not match germline at one end; this may be a read error. CDR3 sequence reads: CASSFSDGTDTQYF. CDR3 sequence (DNA): TGTGCTAGCAGCTTTTCTGACGGCACAGATACGCAGTATTTT. The chain carries TRBV7-7 and TRBJ2-3, with unresolved D. The CDR3 is 14 amino acids. Looked up from germline, CDR1 is SSHAT and CDR2 is FNYEAQ (reference sequence). The full variable domain, with the rest looked up from reference TRBV7-7 and TRBJ2-3, is GAGVSQSPRYKVTKRGQDVTLRCDPISSHATLYWYQQALGQGPEFLTYFNYEAQPDKSGLPSDRFSAERPEGSISTLTIQRTEQRDSAMYRCASSFSDGTDTQYFGPGTRLTVL.

This clone was observed a single time. The rearrangement joins TRBV7-9 to TRBJ2-3; 12 nucleotides agree with TRBD2. CDR3 length: 17 residues. Germline V CDR1 and CDR2: SEHNR, FQNEAQ (reference sequence). V trimming: 2 bases; J trimming: 2 bases; junction bases outside the gene matches: 5. Here the CDR3 reads CASSLWASGGATDTQYF. CDR3 DNA: TGTGCCAGCAGCTTATGGGCTAGCGGGGGGGCCACAGATACGCAGTATTTT.

CDR3 amino acids: CASSSHLQGSRNSPLHF. The CDR3, as DNA: TGTGCCAGCAGCTCCCACCTACAGGGGAGCAGGAATTCACCCCTCCACTTT. The chain links TRBV7-9 to TRBJ1-6, with TRBD1 matching over 7 bases. Germline lookup yields CDR1 SEHNR and CDR2 FQNEAQ (reference sequence). Trimming at V came to 4 bases and at J to 7 bases, leaving 13 bases not matched to a gene. The CDR3 runs to 17 residues.

The chain is built from TRBV19 and TRBJ2-2; 9 bases line up with TRBD1. V gave up 5 bases and J gave up 6 bases; unmatched junction bases: 10. CDR1 LNHDA and CDR2 SQIVND come from the germline V gene (reference sequence). CDR3 length equals 16 residues. The chain's CDR3 is CASSPGQGRWAGELFF. For the CDR3, the DNA is TGTGCCAGTAGTCCCGGACAGGGGCGCTGGGCCGGGGAGCTGTTTTTT.

The chain employs TRBV4-2 and TRBJ2-2; the D gene is possibly TRBD2 (7 bases). This CDR3 region has 19 residues. Trimming pared 1 base from V and 4 bases from J, leaving 22 bases between. Per germline, CDR1 LGHNA and CDR2 YNFKEQ. The CDR3 loop reads CASSQAGGEAGPLTGELFF. As DNA, the CDR3 is TGTGCCAGCAGCCAAGCCGGGGGCGAAGCGGGGCCTCTCACCGGGGAGCTGTTTTTT.